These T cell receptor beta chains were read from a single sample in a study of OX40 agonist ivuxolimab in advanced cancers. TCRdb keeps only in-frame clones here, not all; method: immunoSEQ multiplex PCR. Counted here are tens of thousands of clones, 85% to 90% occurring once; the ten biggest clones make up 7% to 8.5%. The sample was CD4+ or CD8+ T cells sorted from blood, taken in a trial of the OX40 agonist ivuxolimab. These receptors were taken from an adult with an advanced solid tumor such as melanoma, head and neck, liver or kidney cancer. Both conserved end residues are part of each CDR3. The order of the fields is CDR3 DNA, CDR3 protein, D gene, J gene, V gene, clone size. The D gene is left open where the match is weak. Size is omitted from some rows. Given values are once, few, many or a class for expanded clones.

CDR3 DNA: TGTGCCAGCAGTTTACTCAGGGGCCGAAACACCATATATTTT; CDR3 protein: CASSLLRGRNTIYF; D gene: .; J gene: TRBJ1-3; V gene: TRBV27; clone size: .
CDR3 DNA: TGCGCCAGCAGCACGGACTCCCCGGTGGTAAACATTCAGTACTTC; CDR3 protein: CASSTDSPVVNIQYF; D gene: .; J gene: TRBJ2-4; V gene: TRBV5-1; clone size: .
CDR3 DNA: TGCGCCAGCAGCTTGGTTGGCGGACGCTACGAGCAGTACTTC; CDR3 protein: CASSLVGGRYEQYF; D gene: .; J gene: TRBJ2-7; V gene: TRBV5-1; clone size: .
CDR3 DNA: TGTGCCAGCAGTGGAGGACTAGCGGAATACAATGAGCAGTTCTTC; CDR3 protein: CASSGGLAEYNEQFF; D gene: TRBD2; J gene: TRBJ2-1; V gene: TRBV2; clone size: .
CDR3 DNA: TGTGCCAGCAGCCACGGGACTATGACAGATACGCAGTATTTT; CDR3 protein: CASSHGTMTDTQYF; D gene: TRBD2; J gene: TRBJ2-3; V gene: TRBV28; clone size: .
CDR3 DNA: TGTGCCAGCACTACCGAGGGGACTGAAGCTTTCTTT; CDR3 protein: CASTTEGTEAFF; D gene: .; J gene: TRBJ1-1; V gene: TRBV27; clone size: .
CDR3 DNA: TGTGCCAGCAGCTATACGGACACTAACGTCATGGGGTACTTC; CDR3 protein: CASSYTDTNVMGYF; D gene: .; J gene: TRBJ2-5; V gene: TRBV7-9; clone size: .
CDR3 DNA: TGCGCCAGCAGCTTACCAGGGAGTGAGACCCAGTACTTC; CDR3 protein: CASSLPGSETQYF; D gene: .; J gene: TRBJ2-5; V gene: TRBV5-1; clone size: .
CDR3 DNA: TGCAGCGTGGGGGTGGGTGCTGAAGCTTTCTTT; CDR3 protein: CSVGVGAEAFF; D gene: .; J gene: TRBJ1-1; V gene: TRBV29-1; clone size: .
CDR3 DNA: TGTGCCAGTAGCACCGGGACTAGCGGTATCTACGAGCAGTACTTC; CDR3 protein: CASSTGTSGIYEQYF; D gene: TRBD2; J gene: TRBJ2-7; V gene: TRBV19; clone size: .
CDR3 DNA: TGTGCCAGTCGCAGGATTACTGGGGGTGGTCGCACAGATACGCAGTATTTT; CDR3 protein: CASRRITGGGRTDTQYF; D gene: .; J gene: TRBJ2-3; V gene: TRBV19; clone size: .
CDR3 DNA: TGTGCCAGTACCCCAAGTGGGGCAGGAGGCTATGGCTACACCTTC; CDR3 protein: CASTPSGAGGYGYTF; D gene: .; J gene: TRBJ1-2; V gene: TRBV19; clone size: .
CDR3 DNA: TGCAGCGTTGTAGGATCGGGGGCCGGAGAGACCCAGTACTTC; CDR3 protein: CSVVGSGAGETQYF; D gene: .; J gene: TRBJ2-5; V gene: TRBV29-1; clone size: .
CDR3 DNA: TGTGCCAGCAGCTTAGGCACACCCGGGGAGCTGTTTTTT; CDR3 protein: CASSLGTPGELFF; D gene: .; J gene: TRBJ2-2; V gene: TRBV7-9; clone size: .
CDR3 DNA: TGTGCCAGCCAAGGAGGGTTCTATGGCTACACCTTC; CDR3 protein: CASQGGFYGYTF; D gene: .; J gene: TRBJ1-2; V gene: TRBV2; clone size: .
CDR3 DNA: TGTGCCAGCAGCTTCAAGGGGACAGTGACGAACACTGAAGCTTTCTTT; CDR3 protein: CASSFKGTVTNTEAFF; D gene: TRBD1; J gene: TRBJ1-1; V gene: TRBV7-8; clone size: .
CDR3 DNA: TGCGCCAGCACCACAGGGAAGAACACTGAAGCTTTCTTT; CDR3 protein: CASTTGKNTEAFF; D gene: .; J gene: TRBJ1-1; V gene: TRBV4-1; clone size: .
CDR3 DNA: TGTGCCAGCAGCGGAACAGGGGCTAGGTACGAGCAGTACTTC; CDR3 protein: CASSGTGARYEQYF; D gene: TRBD1; J gene: TRBJ2-7; V gene: TRBV2; clone size: .
CDR3 DNA: TGTGCCAGCAGTTTACACCCATACGAGCAGTACTTC; CDR3 protein: CASSLHPYEQYF; D gene: .; J gene: TRBJ2-7; V gene: TRBV28; clone size: .
CDR3 DNA: TGTGCCAGCAGTTTATTCCCCAGCGGGAGCTACGAGCAGTACTTC; CDR3 protein: CASSLFPSGSYEQYF; D gene: TRBD2; J gene: TRBJ2-7; V gene: TRBV27; clone size: .
CDR3 DNA: TGTGCCAGCAGGAACGTGGGCCAAGAGACCCAGTACTTC; CDR3 protein: CASRNVGQETQYF; D gene: .; J gene: TRBJ2-5; V gene: TRBV27; clone size: .
CDR3 DNA: TGTGCCAGCAGCTTGGATGGGATCACCGGGGAGCTGTTTTTT; CDR3 protein: CASSLDGITGELFF; D gene: .; J gene: TRBJ2-2; V gene: TRBV5-6; clone size: .
CDR3 DNA: TGTGCCAGCAGCTTGCGGCGATACGGAACTAATGAAAAACTGTTTTTT; CDR3 protein: CASSLRRYGTNEKLFF; D gene: .; J gene: TRBJ1-4; V gene: TRBV7-9; clone size: once
CDR3 DNA: TGTGCCAGCAGCGTAGGTGGAGGGGGGTACGAGCAGTACTTC; CDR3 protein: CASSVGGGGYEQYF; D gene: .; J gene: TRBJ2-7; V gene: TRBV9; clone size: .
CDR3 DNA: TGCGCCAGCAGCCAAGAGGTGTTGACAGCGTACGAGCAGTACTTC; CDR3 protein: CASSQEVLTAYEQYF; D gene: .; J gene: TRBJ2-7; V gene: TRBV4-1; clone size: .
CDR3 DNA: TGTGCCAGCAGCCCCCGAGGGTCGGGGGCAGATACGCAGTATTTT; CDR3 protein: CASSPRGSGADTQYF; D gene: .; J gene: TRBJ2-3; V gene: TRBV28; clone size: once
CDR3 DNA: TGTGCCAGCAGTTTATCCCCTCACTACGAGCAGTACTTC; CDR3 protein: CASSLSPHYEQYF; D gene: .; J gene: TRBJ2-7; V gene: TRBV27; clone size: .
CDR3 DNA: TGTGCCAGCAGCGACCGAAACGAAGCTACGGACGAGCAGTACTTC; CDR3 protein: CASSDRNEATDEQYF; D gene: .; J gene: TRBJ2-7; V gene: TRBV7-6; clone size: .
CDR3 DNA: TGTGCCAGCTCACTTCAACGGGAGGGTGAGCAGTTCTTC; CDR3 protein: CASSLQREGEQFF; D gene: TRBD2; J gene: TRBJ2-1; V gene: TRBV18; clone size: .
CDR3 DNA: TGTGCCAGCAGTCCCCAAGGAGCGGGGGCCTACGAGCAGTACTTC; CDR3 protein: CASSPQGAGAYEQYF; D gene: TRBD2; J gene: TRBJ2-7; V gene: TRBV6-1; clone size: many
CDR3 DNA: TGCGCCAGCAGCCGGGGTGGCCCGGGCCCCATTTACGAGCAGTACTTC; CDR3 protein: CASSRGGPGPIYEQYF; D gene: .; J gene: TRBJ2-7; V gene: TRBV4-1; clone size: .
CDR3 DNA: TGTGCCAGCTCACCCTTGGAGGGAACTGAAGCTTTCTTT; CDR3 protein: CASSPLEGTEAFF; D gene: .; J gene: TRBJ1-1; V gene: TRBV18; clone size: once
CDR3 DNA: TGTGCCAGCAGTTACAGCCGGGACTGGGGGGCCAACGTCCTGACTTTC; CDR3 protein: CASSYSRDWGANVLTF; D gene: .; J gene: TRBJ2-6; V gene: TRBV6-5; clone size: .
CDR3 DNA: TGTGCCAGCAGCTTGGGAATCTCCTACGAGCAGTACTTC; CDR3 protein: CASSLGISYEQYF; D gene: .; J gene: TRBJ2-7; V gene: TRBV5-6; clone size: .
CDR3 DNA: TGCGCCAGCAGCCAACCTACAGGGCAGGTACCTGAAGCTTTCTTT; CDR3 protein: CASSQPTGQVPEAFF; D gene: .; J gene: TRBJ1-1; V gene: TRBV4-1; clone size: .
CDR3 DNA: TGTGCCACCAGCCGGTCGGATAACAATGAGCAGTTCTTC; CDR3 protein: CATSRSDNNEQFF; D gene: .; J gene: TRBJ2-1; V gene: TRBV15; clone size: .
CDR3 DNA: TGCGCCAGCAGCCATTTAGGGTTACCCGGGGAGCTGTTTTTT; CDR3 protein: CASSHLGLPGELFF; D gene: .; J gene: TRBJ2-2; V gene: TRBV4-1; clone size: once
CDR3 DNA: TGTGCCAGCAGCCTCCGGGCTAGCGGGGCTTCCTACGAGCAGTACTTC; CDR3 protein: CASSLRASGASYEQYF; D gene: TRBD2; J gene: TRBJ2-7; V gene: TRBV4-2; clone size: .
CDR3 DNA: TGTGCCAGTAGTCCCGACCATCCGCCCTCCTACGAGCAGTACTTC; CDR3 protein: CASSPDHPPSYEQYF; D gene: .; J gene: TRBJ2-7; V gene: TRBV19; clone size: .
CDR3 DNA: TGTGCCAGCCCCCATCGGGCGACGAACACTGAAGCTTTCTTT; CDR3 protein: CASPHRATNTEAFF; D gene: .; J gene: TRBJ1-1; V gene: TRBV6-1; clone size: .
CDR3 DNA: TGTGCCAGCAGCCAAGCTAGTTCCTATAATTCACCCCTCCACTTT; CDR3 protein: CASSQASSYNSPLHF; D gene: .; J gene: TRBJ1-6; V gene: TRBV4-2; clone size: few
CDR3 DNA: TGTGCCAGCAGAGCTCTAGCGGCCATGAGAGAGACCCAGTACTTC; CDR3 protein: CASRALAAMRETQYF; D gene: TRBD2; J gene: TRBJ2-5; V gene: TRBV7-9; clone size: .
CDR3 DNA: TGTGCCAGCAGCCACGACAGGGATAAGGGTGGAAACACCATATATTTT; CDR3 protein: CASSHDRDKGGNTIYF; D gene: TRBD1; J gene: TRBJ1-3; V gene: TRBV2; clone size: .
CDR3 DNA: TGTGCCAGCAGCCGTCGCTGGGGTTCTTACGAGCAGTACTTC; CDR3 protein: CASSRRWGSYEQYF; D gene: .; J gene: TRBJ2-7; V gene: TRBV5-6; clone size: .
CDR3 DNA: TGTGCCAGCAGCTTACTAGCGGAGACCTACAATGAGCAGTTCTTC; CDR3 protein: CASSLLAETYNEQFF; D gene: TRBD2; J gene: TRBJ2-1; V gene: TRBV5-6; clone size: once
CDR3 DNA: TGTGCCAGCAGCGTCGGGACTAGTGGCTACGAGCAGTACTTC; CDR3 protein: CASSVGTSGYEQYF; D gene: TRBD2; J gene: TRBJ2-7; V gene: TRBV11-2; clone size: .
CDR3 DNA: TGTGCCAGCACCAAAGATATACAGGGGCACATCTATGGCTACACCTTC; CDR3 protein: CASTKDIQGHIYGYTF; D gene: TRBD1; J gene: TRBJ1-2; V gene: TRBV5-5; clone size: .
CDR3 DNA: TGTGCCAGCAGTTGGGGGCGAGGCACTGAAGCTTTCTTT; CDR3 protein: CASSWGRGTEAFF; D gene: .; J gene: TRBJ1-1; V gene: TRBV27; clone size: .
CDR3 DNA: TGTGCCAGCAGTCCCCTTAGGTCGGGTGACATTCAGTACTTC; CDR3 protein: CASSPLRSGDIQYF; D gene: .; J gene: TRBJ2-4; V gene: TRBV27; clone size: .
CDR3 DNA: TGCGCCAGCAGCTTGGGGGACAGGGCCCAAGAGACCCAGTACTTC; CDR3 protein: CASSLGDRAQETQYF; D gene: TRBD1; J gene: TRBJ2-5; V gene: TRBV5-1; clone size: .
CDR3 DNA: TGTGCCAGTAGTCTGACTAGCGGGAGTCCCAATGAGCAGTTCTTC; CDR3 protein: CASSLTSGSPNEQFF; D gene: TRBD2; J gene: TRBJ2-1; V gene: TRBV19; clone size: .
CDR3 DNA: TGTGCCAGCAGTCCTCCGAAGACTCGCAGCACTGAAGCTTTCTTT; CDR3 protein: CASSPPKTRSTEAFF; D gene: .; J gene: TRBJ1-1; V gene: TRBV28; clone size: .
CDR3 DNA: TGTGCCAGCACCCCAGGACAGGGCGTGGAAAAACTGTTTTTT; CDR3 protein: CASTPGQGVEKLFF; D gene: TRBD1; J gene: TRBJ1-4; V gene: TRBV11-2; clone size: .
CDR3 DNA: TGTGCCAGTAAAGGGTATGGATCACCGGGTCAGCCCCAGCATTTT; CDR3 protein: CASKGYGSPGQPQHF; D gene: .; J gene: TRBJ1-5; V gene: TRBV19; clone size: .
CDR3 DNA: TGTGCCAGCAGTGGGACGGGAGATCAGCCCCAGCATTTT; CDR3 protein: CASSGTGDQPQHF; D gene: .; J gene: TRBJ1-5; V gene: TRBV2; clone size: .
CDR3 DNA: TGTGCCAGCAGGGACCCGGGGATCGCAGATACGCAGTATTTT; CDR3 protein: CASRDPGIADTQYF; D gene: .; J gene: TRBJ2-3; V gene: TRBV5-4; clone size: .
CDR3 DNA: TGTGCCAGTAGTATAAACCCGAATAGCAATCAGCCCCAGCATTTT; CDR3 protein: CASSINPNSNQPQHF; D gene: .; J gene: TRBJ1-5; V gene: TRBV19; clone size: .
CDR3 DNA: TGTGCCAGCAGCGTAGCGACTACCCGCACAGATACGCAGTATTTT; CDR3 protein: CASSVATTRTDTQYF; D gene: .; J gene: TRBJ2-3; V gene: TRBV9; clone size: .
CDR3 DNA: TGTGCCAGCAGCTTAGCCAGGACCCTGAACACTGAAGCTTTCTTT; CDR3 protein: CASSLARTLNTEAFF; D gene: .; J gene: TRBJ1-1; V gene: TRBV13; clone size: once